A single sample gave rise to the 22 T cell receptor beta chains below, sequenced in a study of blood T cell repertoires in COVID-19 (dated by TCRdb to the early 2020s). Receptor amplification or capture employed the immunoSEQ multiplex PCR assay. Drawn from immuneACCESS, this table holds only the in-frame rearrangements with V and J called that TCRdb kept. Clones are partly lost; checked studies trace under half to an unresolved V gene and leave the rest unexplained. The sample includes under 110,000 clones, with less than 85% observed a single time. The ten largest clones represent around 14% of the sample. The sequencing sample was made of peripheral blood. These receptors were taken from an older woman with acute or convalescent COVID-19.

The gene calls are TRBV5-6 and TRBJ1-1; D perhaps matches TRBD1 (5 bases). The CDR3 contains 13 residues. Germline-derived CDR1 and CDR2 are SGHDT and YYEEEE. The germline V and J ends were trimmed by 2 bases and 5 bases, with 10 bases remaining between them. The CDR3 spells CASSFPGRTEAFF. The CDR3 DNA reads TGTGCCAGCAGCTTTCCAGGGAGGACTGAAGCTTTCTTT. Full variable domain (outside the CDR3, taken from reference TRBV5-6 and TRBJ1-1): DAGVTQSPTHLIKTRGQQVTLRCSPKSGHDTVSWYQQALGQGPQFIFQYYEEEERQRGNFPDRFSGHQFPNYSSELNVNALLLGDSALYLCASSFPGRTEAFFGQGTRLTVV.

The rearrangement joins TRBV5-1 to TRBJ2-3; D gene unclear. The CDR3 runs to 15 residues. Deletions cut 0 bases from V and 0 bases from J, with 8 bases between. The germline V gene has CDR1 SGHRS and CDR2 YFSETQ. CDR3 coding DNA: TGCGCCAGCAGCTTGGGTCAGACTAGCACAGATACGCAGTATTTT. It encodes CASSLGQTSTDTQYF.

The CDR3 region is CASSLSRSLTEAFF. CDR3 nucleotides: TGTGCCAGCAGCTTGTCTAGGTCGCTCACTGAAGCTTTCTTT. The chain uses TRBV7-8 and TRBJ1-1; D is uncertain. The CDR3 has 14 amino acids. The germline V gene encodes CDR1 SGHVS and CDR2 FQNEAQ. V lost 3 bases to trimming and J lost 4 bases, with 12 bases between them.

To note about this clone: At one of its ends the junction is not consistent with the germline gene, which may arise from a read error. CDR3 sequence: CASSLGGEVYEQYF. Here the CDR3 DNA reads TGTGCTAGCAGCCTTGGCGGGGAGGTCTACGAGCAGTACTTC. The chain couples TRBV7-7 to TRBJ2-7, with D maybe TRBD2 (6 bases). This CDR3 is 14 amino acids long. From germline, CDR1 is SSHAT and CDR2 FNYEAQ (reference sequence).

The rearrangement links TRBV27 to TRBJ2-7, with unresolved D. The CDR3 contains 14 residues. The germline gives CDR1 MNHEY, CDR2 SMNVEV (reference sequence). V was clipped by 5 bases and J by 0 bases, with 11 bases between them. CDR3 loop: CASSAQRTSYEQYF. DNA for the CDR3: TGTGCCAGCAGTGCCCAGCGCACCTCCTACGAGCAGTACTTC.

Turning to this clone: A read error may account for a junction end that differs from germline. The chain combines TRBV11-3 with TRBJ2-1; 10 positions agree with TRBD2. Germline V gene lookup returns CDR1 SGHNT and CDR2 YENEEA. This CDR3 has 14 residues. CDR3 sequence: CASSLEASGGPRIF. The CDR3 coding sequence is TGTGCCAGCAGCTTAGAGGCTAGCGGGGGCCCCAGGATCTTC.

The chain is built from TRBV3-1 (or the pseudogene TRBV3-2) and TRBJ2-2; TRBD1 agrees at 9 bases. CDR3 length equals 17 residues. Looked up from germline, CDR1 is LGHDT and CDR2 is YNNKEL (reference sequence). The V and J ends lost 6 bases and 2 bases, in that order; junction bases with no gene match: 10. The CDR3 region is CASSRWRTGENTGELFF. The CDR3 DNA reads TGTGCCAGCAGTCGATGGAGGACAGGGGAAAACACCGGGGAGCTGTTTTTT.

This clone was found a few times. The chain uses TRBV5-1 and TRBJ1-4, with a possible D match to TRBD1 (5 bases). V gave up 4 bases and J gave up 14 bases, with 21 bases separating them. This CDR3 has 14 residues. Germline V CDR1 and CDR2: SGHRS, YFSETQ. In DNA form, the CDR3 reads TGCGCCAGCAGCCCCGGGACGGGGGAAGAGCGGCTGTTTTTT. It encodes CASSPGTGEERLFF.

CDR3 in amino acids: CAWSVRISGDGYTF. CDR3 in DNA: TGTGCCTGGAGTGTACGGATTAGCGGGGATGGCTACACCTTC. This chain links TRBV30 with TRBJ1-2, with D hard to call. V was clipped by 0 bases and J by 6 bases, with 14 bases between them. The CDR3 runs to 14 residues. Germline V lookup: CDR1 GTSNPN, CDR2 SVGIG (reference sequence). Using reference TRBV30 and TRBJ1-2 for the parts outside the CDR3, the full variable domain is SQTIHQWPATLVQPVGSPLSLECTVEGTSNPNLYWYRQAAGRGLQLLFYSVGIGQISSEVPQNLSASRPQDRQFILSSKKLLLSDSGFYLCAWSVRISGDGYTFGSGTRLTVV.

There are a few counts of this clone. J is TRBJ1-6 and V is TRBV6-1; 9 bases map to TRBD1. V trimming: 3 bases; J trimming: 9 bases; junction bases outside the gene matches: 6. There are 15 residues in the CDR3. The germline V gene encodes CDR1 MNHNS and CDR2 SASEGT. CDR3 nucleotides: TGTGCCAGCAGTGACCCCACAGGGGGCGGTTCACCCCTCCACTTT. Translation gives CASSDPTGGGSPLHF.

The chain uses TRBV25-1 and TRBJ2-5, with a weak D call TRBD2 (6 bases). Trimming cost V 6 bases and J 5 bases, with 16 bases left between them. Germline V CDR1 and CDR2: MGHDK, SYGVNS. The CDR3 loop spans 14 amino acids. The CDR3 DNA reads as TGTGCCAGCAGCGAGTTTCGGGGGAAGGAGACCCAGTACTTC. It translates to CASSEFRGKETQYF.

V gene TRBV5-1 combines with J gene TRBJ2-3; 7 positions agree with TRBD2. Germline CDR1 reads SGHRS; CDR2 reads YFSETQ. The CDR3 extends over 18 amino acids. Trimming took 5 bases from V and 1 from J; bases not matched to a gene: 16. CDR3 protein: CASSSSSGPYDRTDTQYF. The CDR3 nucleotides are TGCGCCAGCAGTTCCAGTAGCGGGCCGTATGACCGCACAGATACGCAGTATTTT.

The genes are TRBV27 and TRBJ2-4, with D possibly being TRBD2 (5 bases). V shed 2 bases and J shed 3 bases, with 14 bases lying between them. Germline assignment: CDR1 MNHEY and CDR2 SMNVEV (reference sequence). The CDR3 consists of 16 residues. The CDR3 loop reads CASSLQTGAGKNIQYF. The CDR3 DNA sequence: TGTGCCAGCAGTTTACAGACGGGTGCGGGCAAAAACATTCAGTACTTC.

The V gene is TRBV18, the J gene TRBJ1-6; D is possibly TRBD1 (6 bases). V lost 4 bases and J lost 7, with 17 bases in between. The CDR3 runs 16 residues. Germline V CDR1 and CDR2: KGHSH, LQKENI. CDR3 in DNA: TGTGCCAGCTCACTTAATAACAGGGAGTTGAATTCACCCCTCCACTTT. Its translation: CASSLNNRELNSPLHF.

The chain combines TRBV28 with TRBJ2-3; 8 nucleotides align to TRBD2. The CDR3 has 15 amino acids. Per the germline V gene, CDR1 is MDHEN and CDR2 is SYDVKM. The junction had 7 bases not matched to a gene; V was cut back by 2 bases and J by 6 bases. The CDR3: CASSLTSGNRDTQYF. The CDR3 DNA reads as TGTGCCAGCAGTTTAACTAGCGGAAACAGGGATACGCAGTATTTT. Based on the CDR3 plus reference TRBV28 and TRBJ2-3, the full variable domain is DVKVTQSSRYLVKRTGEKVFLECVQDMDHENMFWYRQDPGLGLRLIYFSYDVKMKEKGDIPEGYSVSREKKERFSLILESASTNQTSMYLCASSLTSGNRDTQYFGPGTRLTVL.

The chain joins TRBV25-1 to TRBJ1-6; D gene uncertain. Per the germline V gene, CDR1 is MGHDK and CDR2 is SYGVNS. The CDR3 spans 15 residues. V gave up 6 bases and J gave up 8 bases, with 17 bases separating them. The CDR3 DNA sequence: TGTGCCAGCAGCGATCGGGTTAATGGGTATTCACCCCTCCACTTT. This codes for CASSDRVNGYSPLHF.

V usage is TRBV19 and J usage is TRBJ1-6, with no clear D. Trimming removed 5 bases at V and 8 bases at J, with 16 bases between. This CDR3 spans 15 amino acids. CDR1 is LNHDA, CDR2 SQIVND, per germline (reference sequence). CDR3 DNA: TGTGCCAGTAGTCAGGCGGGCGCGAGGCATTCACCCCTCCACTTT. This translates into CASSQAGARHSPLHF. The full variable domain, rest sourced from reference TRBV19 and TRBJ1-6, is DGGITQSPKYLFRKEGQNVTLSCEQNLNHDAMYWYRQDPGQGLRLIYYSQIVNDFQKGDIAEGYSVSREKKESFPLTVTSAQKNPTAFYLCASSQAGARHSPLHFGNGTRLTVT.

V and J are TRBV2 and TRBJ1-6; D unresolved. This CDR3 is 12 amino acids long. The germline gives CDR1 SNHLY, CDR2 FYNNEI. Trimming left V 5 bases short and J 9 bases short, with 8 bases between. The CDR3 region has the DNA TGTGCCAGCAGTTACACAATTTCACCCCTCCACTTT. This encodes CASSYTISPLHF.

This chain uses TRBV9 with TRBJ2-5; 16 bases are shared with TRBD2. Trimming removed 1 base from V and 1 base from J; junction bases left unmatched: 7. This CDR3 spans 19 amino acids. The germline gives CDR1 SGDLS, CDR2 YYNGEE. CDR3 protein: CASSVRPGLAGGGQETQYF. Here the CDR3 DNA reads TGTGCCAGCAGCGTACGACCGGGACTAGCGGGAGGGGGCCAAGAGACCCAGTACTTC.

The chain employs TRBV2 and TRBJ2-7, with TRBD2 matching 7 bases. Trimming removed 1 base from V and 4 bases from J; junction bases left unmatched: 1. From germline, CDR1 is SNHLY and CDR2 FYNNEI. The CDR3 length is 13 residues. CDR3 in DNA: TGTGCCAGCAGTGAAGGACTAGCTTACGAGCAGTACTTC. Amino acid sequence: CASSEGLAYEQYF. The whole variable domain, remainder taken from reference TRBV2 and TRBJ2-7, is EPEVTQTPSHQVTQMGQEVILRCVPISNHLYFYWYRQILGQKVEFLVSFYNNEISEKSEIFDDQFSVERPDGSNFTLKIRSTKLEDSAMYFCASSEGLAYEQYFGPGTRLTVT.

The V and J genes are TRBV7-8 and TRBJ1-5; tentatively, D is TRBD1 (5 bases). CDR1 SGHVS and CDR2 FQNEAQ come from the germline V gene. This CDR3 is built from 14 residues. The V and J ends lost 10 bases and 0 bases respectively, with 13 bases between them. CDR3 sequence: CATSGGISNQPQHF. In DNA, the CDR3 is TGTGCCACCTCCGGGGGGATTAGCAATCAGCCCCAGCATTTT.

The V call is TRBV5-6, the J call TRBJ2-4; perhaps TRBD1 as D (5 bases). V lost 5 bases to trimming and J lost 5 bases, with 14 bases between them. Germline V gene data show CDR1 as SGHDT and CDR2 as YYEEEE. The CDR3 sequence is 14 residues long. This CDR3 is CASRRGAVENIQYF. In DNA form, the CDR3 reads TGTGCCAGCAGACGTGGGGCGGTGGAAAACATTCAGTACTTC.